This T cell receptor (beta chain) was retrieved from a study of blood T cell repertoires in COVID-19. For the study at large: Italy, Spain and the United States were the sources of the convalescent and acute COVID-19 samples. Sources were T cells, B-cell-depleted T cells, or PBMCs; the material itself was cDNA or gDNA.

V lost 6 bases, J lost 8 bases, and 15 bases lay in between. Per the germline V gene, CDR1 is SGHNT and CDR2 is YYREEE (reference sequence). The CDR3 is made up of 13 amino acids. Here immunoSEQ multiplex PCR was the method, and the copy in TCRdb shows in-frame clones only, minus some. The sample holds fewer than 250,000 clones, around 83% seen once. J is TRBJ2-1 and V is TRBV5-4; D is unresolved. The sequence was collected from a woman in her forties or fifties with acute or convalescent COVID-19. Sequencing used peripheral blood. The CDR3, as DNA: TGTGCCAGCACGGCGGCTTTGGGTGATGAGCAGTTCTTC. This codes for CASTAALGDEQFF.